What follows are 32 T cell receptor beta chains derived from one specimen sequenced in a study of STAT3 mutations in large granular lymphocyte leukemia. Study results and limitations: Every T-cell large granular lymphocyte leukemia patient had at least one immunodominant TCR beta clonotype.

Their antigens are not known. Libraries were prepared by immunoSEQ multiplex PCR; TCRdb keeps only in-frame clonotypes and omits some of them. The sample has 30,000 to 35,000 clones, about 74% seen once. Input material: peripheral blood mononuclear cells. The receptor set was obtained from a woman in her forties or fifties with T-cell large granular lymphocyte leukemia. Some clones in this sample may be carry-over from other donors' samples.

The chain joins TRBV5-1 to TRBJ2-1; either TRBD1 or TRBD2 may supply D (6 bases each). Germline V gene data show CDR1 as SGHRS and CDR2 as YFSETQ. This CDR3 contains 17 residues. The germline V and J ends were trimmed by 1 base and 0 bases, with 14 bases remaining between them. The DNA for the CDR3 is TGCGCCAGCAGCTTGTATTACGGGGGCACCTCCTACAATGAGCAGTTCTTC. Translation: CASSLYYGGTSYNEQFF.

The V gene is TRBV18, the J gene TRBJ2-7; D gene uncertain. The CDR3 sequence is 16 residues long. V lost 1 base and J lost 0, with 13 bases in between. From germline, CDR1 is KGHSH and CDR2 LQKENI. CDR3 in DNA: TGTGCCAGCTCACCACGTCTCACAGACAACTCCTACGAGCAGTACTTC. It translates to CASSPRLTDNSYEQYF.

For this clone: It is unclear where the CDR3 begins or ends on the DNA, so no DNA is shown, and the CDR3 is as TCRdb lists it. The rearrangement uses TRBV27 and TRBJ1-2; no check of the table's D call, TRBD1, against the DNA was made. The germline V gene encodes CDR1 MNHEY and CDR2 SMNVEV (reference sequence). The CDR3 numbers 14 amino acids, ends counted. CDR3 protein: CASSFGPGLGGYTF.

The rearrangement links TRBV5-1 to TRBJ1-4; 9 bases are a match to TRBD1. V gave up 4 bases and J gave up 5 bases; unmatched junction bases: 9. This CDR3 comprises 16 residues. CDR1 and CDR2 from the germline V gene are SGHRS and YFSETQ. CDR3 residues: CASSLPSGTGNEKLFF. The CDR3 region has the DNA TGCGCCAGCAGCCTTCCCTCCGGGACAGGGAATGAAAAACTGTTTTTT.

The chain combines TRBV11-2 with TRBJ2-6, with D hard to call. Trimming shortened V by 2 bases and J by 6 bases, and 11 bases separated the two germline ends. The germline V gene encodes CDR1 SGHAT and CDR2 FQNNGV. The CDR3 sequence is 15 residues long. The CDR3 nucleotides read TGTGCCAGCAGCTTAATTCGCTTCGAGGCCAACGTCCTGACTTTC. It encodes CASSLIRFEANVLTF.

V usage is TRBV5-5 and J usage is TRBJ1-5, with D perhaps TRBD1 (6 bases). Germline V gene sequence: CDR1 SGHKS, CDR2 YYEKEE (reference sequence). V gave up 0 bases and J gave up 3 bases, with 13 bases separating them. The CDR3 has 16 amino acids. In nucleotides, the CDR3 is TGTGCCAGCAGCTTGGGGCCTACAGGGAACAATCAGCCCCAGCATTTT. Translating gives CASSLGPTGNNQPQHF.

CDR3 sequence: CASSLDMAPADTQYF. The CDR3 bases are TGCGCCAGCAGCTTGGATATGGCCCCAGCAGATACGCAGTATTTT. This sequence joins TRBV5-1 and TRBJ2-3; D is ambiguous. CDR3 length: 15 amino acids. Germline assignment: CDR1 SGHRS and CDR2 YFSETQ. Between the trimmed V and J ends, which lost 0 bases and 4 bases, there was a span of 12 bases.

This chain connects TRBV5-1 to TRBJ2-7, with 8 bases fitting TRBD1. Germline V gene sequence: CDR1 SGHRS, CDR2 YFSETQ. J was trimmed by 3 bases and V by 1 base; bases with no gene match: 9. The CDR3 sequence is 16 residues long. The CDR3 loop reads CASSLLPGGYSYEQYF. The CDR3 DNA is TGCGCCAGCAGCTTGTTGCCAGGGGGCTATAGCTACGAGCAGTACTTC.

This rearrangement joins TRBV7-9 to TRBJ2-3; D gene unclear. CDR3 length: 14 amino acids. CDR1 SEHNR and CDR2 FQNEAQ come from the germline V gene (reference sequence). With 3 bases removed from V and 4 bases from J, the gap between germline ends came to 11 bases. CDR3: CASSFLLDADTQYF. CDR3 sequence (DNA): TGTGCCAGCAGCTTCCTCTTGGACGCAGATACGCAGTATTTT.

J is TRBJ2-7 and V is TRBV7-2, with D possibly TRBD2 on 6 matching bases. The CDR3 covers 14 residues. Germline loops: CDR1 SGHTA, CDR2 FQGNSA. V lost 5 bases and J 6 bases, leaving 17 bases between the germline ends. CDR3: CASSLGGSLREQYF. Written as DNA, the CDR3 is TGTGCCAGCAGCCTTGGGGGGAGTCTACGCGAGCAGTACTTC.

This clone was counted a few times. The chain couples TRBV28 to TRBJ2-7, with TRBD1 matching 9 bases. CDR3 size: 14 residues. V trimming: 7 bases; J trimming: 6 bases; junction bases outside the gene matches: 10. CDR1 and CDR2 (germline): MDHEN, SYDVKM. The CDR3 loop reads CASNTGTGSFEQYF. The CDR3 bases are TGTGCCAGCAATACCGGGACAGGGTCTTTCGAGCAGTACTTC.

The gene calls are TRBV7-9 and TRBJ2-7, with 11 bases identical to TRBD2. This CDR3 is built from 15 residues. J lost 2 bases, V lost 1 base, and 1 base had no gene match. Germline CDR1 reads SEHNR; CDR2 reads FQNEAQ (reference sequence). The CDR3 here is CASSLEGLAAYEQYF. The CDR3 DNA follows: TGTGCCAGCAGCTTAGAGGGACTAGCGGCCTACGAGCAGTACTTC.

This chain uses TRBV18 with TRBJ2-5, with 7 bases fitting TRBD1. The V segment lost 2 bases and the J segment 5 bases; nucleotides outside the gene matches: 2. The CDR3 length is 13 residues. Germline V lookup: CDR1 KGHSH, CDR2 LQKENI. CDR3 loop: CASSPGQEETQYF. The CDR3 nucleotides read TGTGCCAGCTCACCAGGACAGGAGGAGACCCAGTACTTC.

The chain is built from TRBV18 and TRBJ1-2; D remains ambiguous. Germline CDR1 KGHSH, CDR2 LQKENI. V was trimmed by 3 bases and J by 3 bases, leaving 14 bases between them. The CDR3 is made up of 15 amino acids. CDR3 sequence (DNA): TGTGCCAGCTCACCGATAGGCAGCCAACACTATGGCTACACCTTC. It encodes CASSPIGSQHYGYTF.

This clone has more than one count but fewer than ten. This specimen includes other DNA sequences encoding the same CDR3. The gene calls are TRBV7-9 and TRBJ2-3; D is perhaps TRBD2 (6 bases). The CDR3 runs to 13 residues. Germline CDR1 and CDR2: SEHNR and FQNEAQ (reference sequence). Deletions cut 0 bases from V and 6 bases from J, with 7 bases between. CDR3 coding DNA: TGTGCCAGCAGCTTAGCAGGAGGGGATACGCAGTATTTT. It is translated as CASSLAGGDTQYF. The complete variable domain, with remaining parts taken from reference TRBV7-9 and TRBJ2-3, reads DTGVSQNPRHKITKRGQNVTFRCDPISEHNRLYWYRQTLGQGPEFLTYFQNEAQLEKSRLLSDRFSAERPKGSFSTLEIQRTEQGDSAMYLCASSLAGGDTQYFGPGTRLTVL.

This clone has a handful of counts. The rearrangement links TRBV29-1 to TRBJ1-1, with a possible D match to TRBD1 (5 bases). The CDR3 is 12 amino acids. Germline V gene lookup returns CDR1 SQVTM and CDR2 ANQGSEA. Trimming shortened V by 2 bases and J by 4 bases, and 8 bases separated the two germline ends. This CDR3 is CSVERQGTEAFF. The CDR3 DNA reads TGCAGCGTTGAACGGCAGGGCACTGAAGCTTTCTTT.

The genes are TRBV6-6 and TRBJ1-5; 10 nucleotides match TRBD1. With 7 bases clipped from V and 4 bases from J, the junction kept 4 bases outside the gene matches. Germline CDR1 is MNHNY and CDR2 is SVGAGI (reference sequence). There are 14 residues in the CDR3. CDR3 amino acids: CASIPGQGNQPQHF. The CDR3 bases are TGTGCCAGCATCCCGGGACAGGGGAATCAGCCCCAGCATTTT.

This chain uses TRBV6-1 with TRBJ1-1; D is possibly TRBD1 (6 bases). This CDR3 is 15 amino acids long. The germline V and J ends were trimmed by 4 bases and 4 bases, with 16 bases remaining between them. The germline CDR1 and CDR2 sequences are MNHNS and SASEGT. CDR3 in DNA: TGTGCCAGCAGTGCTATTACAGGGAATGGCACTGAAGCTTTCTTT. Protein: CASSAITGNGTEAFF.

This clone was detected only once. V is TRBV18 and J is TRBJ2-3; no clear D. The CDR3 is made up of 12 amino acids. Germline assignment: CDR1 KGHSH and CDR2 LQKENI. V was pared by 8 bases and J by 5 bases, with 11 bases between. CDR3 DNA sequence: TGTGCCAGCGCCCCCCCGATAGATACGCAGTATTTT. This translates into CASAPPIDTQYF.

For the CDR3, the DNA is TGTGCCAGCAGCTTCGGGGGGACTAGCGGGACTACGCAGTATTTT. It is translated as CASSFGGTSGTTQYF. The chain joins TRBV5-4 to TRBJ2-3; 13 bases are a match to TRBD2. The CDR3 length is 15 residues. V lost 2 bases, J lost 8 bases, and 5 bases stayed unmatched. Germline V CDR1 and CDR2: SGHNT, YYREEE (reference sequence).

J is TRBJ2-1 and V is TRBV13; TRBD2 matches 10 bases. The CDR3 is made up of 18 amino acids. V trimming: 4 bases; J trimming: 4 bases; junction bases outside the gene matches: 13. Germline CDR1 is PRHDT and CDR2 is FYEKMQ (reference sequence). The CDR3 sequence is CASSWSGGWTSGYNEQFF. The CDR3 nucleotides are TGTGCCAGCAGCTGGTCGGGTGGTTGGACTAGCGGATACAATGAGCAGTTCTTC.

The chain is built from TRBV20-1 and TRBJ2-5; D is uncertain. The V end lost 6 bases, the J end lost 10 bases, and 12 bases lay between the germline ends. The germline V gene has CDR1 DFQATT and CDR2 SNEGSKA (reference sequence). CDR3 length: 10 amino acids. CDR3 in amino acids: CSAFKKNQYF. In DNA, the CDR3 is TGCAGTGCCTTCAAGAAGAACCAGTACTTC.

This chain joins TRBV12-5 and TRBJ2-7; 9 bases map to TRBD2. The CDR3 spans 20 residues. Losses at the gene ends were 2 bases for V and 2 bases for J; bases not matched to a gene: 19. Germline V gene sequence: CDR1 LGHNT, CDR2 FRNRAP. The CDR3 here is CASGLPLGRREGDYPYEQYF. In DNA form, the CDR3 reads TGTGCTAGTGGTTTGCCCTTGGGAAGGCGGGAGGGAGATTACCCCTACGAGCAGTACTTC.

The chain recombines TRBV29-1 with TRBJ1-4, with a weak D call TRBD1 (5 bases). Germline V gene data show CDR1 as SQVTM and CDR2 as ANQGSEA. The CDR3 extends over 13 amino acids. Trimming took 5 bases from V and 4 from J, leaving 11 bases between them. CDR3 amino acids: CSVPDSFNEKLFF. In DNA form, the CDR3 reads TGCAGCGTTCCCGACAGTTTTAATGAAAAACTGTTTTTT.

The V gene is TRBV27, the J gene TRBJ2-7; TRBD2 matches at 11 bases. Germline CDR1 is MNHEY and CDR2 is SMNVEV (reference sequence). V lost 7 bases and J lost 6; bases outside the gene matches: 8. CDR3 size: 14 residues. CDR3 sequence (DNA): TGTGCCAGCACCCTAGCGGGAGGATGGGGCGAGCAGTACTTC. Translation: CASTLAGGWGEQYF.

This clone was seen a few times. The V gene is TRBV6-5, the J gene TRBJ1-1, with a tentative D call TRBD1 (5 bases). V was shortened by 0 bases and J by 2 bases, with 10 bases between the two germline ends. Per the germline V gene, CDR1 is MNHEY and CDR2 is SVGAGI. CDR3 size: 15 residues. CDR3 DNA sequence: TGTGCCAGCAGTTACTCGAAGACAGCTAACACTGAAGCTTTCTTT. Encoded protein: CASSYSKTANTEAFF.

The gene calls are TRBV5-6 and TRBJ1-2; D call uncertain. Trimming took 1 base from V and 0 from J, leaving 13 bases between them. The CDR3 length is 16 residues. CDR1 is SGHDT, CDR2 YYEEEE, per germline. The CDR3 is CASSLQALRANYGYTF. DNA for the CDR3: TGTGCCAGCAGCTTGCAGGCATTGCGAGCTAACTATGGCTACACCTTC. The variable domain in full, completed from reference TRBV5-6 and TRBJ1-2, reads DAGVTQSPTHLIKTRGQQVTLRCSPKSGHDTVSWYQQALGQGPQFIFQYYEEEERQRGNFPDRFSGHQFPNYSSELNVNALLLGDSALYLCASSLQALRANYGYTFGSGTRLTVV.

The rearrangement joins TRBV7-2 to TRBJ2-7, with D perhaps matching TRBD1 (6 bases). V was trimmed by 6 bases and J by 3 bases, leaving 12 bases between them. The CDR3 runs 13 residues. CDR1 is SGHTA, CDR2 FQGNSA, per germline. DNA of the CDR3: TGTGCCAGCAGACGGACAGACCTCTACGAGCAGTACTTC. Amino acid sequence: CASRRTDLYEQYF.

The V and J genes are TRBV5-1 and TRBJ1-2; tentative D call: TRBD1 (6 bases). Germline-derived CDR1 and CDR2 are SGHRS and YFSETQ. The length of the CDR3 is 13 residues. The V and J ends lost 3 bases and 8 bases respectively, with 14 bases between them. CDR3 coding DNA: TGCGCCAGCAGCTCCGGGACAAGTGGAGGCTACACCTTC. This translates into CASSSGTSGGYTF.

The chain has TRBV29-1 and TRBJ2-1, with 8 bases that match TRBD1. Trimming at V came to 5 bases and at J to 4 bases, leaving 4 bases not matched to a gene. Germline V CDR1 and CDR2: SQVTM, ANQGSEA. The CDR3 loop spans 13 amino acids. In nucleotides, the CDR3 is TGCAGCGTTCGACAGGGGATGTACAATGAGCAGTTCTTC. This sequence encodes CSVRQGMYNEQFF.

The V and J genes are TRBV2 and TRBJ2-7; 7 nucleotides agree with TRBD1. The CDR3 has 12 residues. CDR1 is SNHLY and CDR2 is FYNNEI in the germline V gene. After removal of 4 bases from V and 5 bases from J, the junction contained 2 bases not matched to a gene. The CDR3, as DNA: TGTGCCAGCAGTGGGGACAGTGACGAGCAGTACTTC. It specifies CASSGDSDEQYF. Using reference TRBV2 and TRBJ2-7 for the parts outside the CDR3, the full variable domain is EPEVTQTPSHQVTQMGQEVILRCVPISNHLYFYWYRQILGQKVEFLVSFYNNEISEKSEIFDDQFSVERPDGSNFTLKIRSTKLEDSAMYFCASSGDSDEQYFGPGTRLTVT.

This chain uses TRBV7-2 with TRBJ1-2; TRBD1 aligns across 12 bases. The CDR3 contains 14 residues. Germline CDR1 is SGHTA and CDR2 is FQGNSA. The V segment lost 5 bases and the J segment 6 bases; nucleotides outside the gene matches: 4. CDR3 sequence (DNA): TGTGCCAGCAGCCCAGGGACAGGGGGCAATGGCTACACCTTC. Translated, it gives CASSPGTGGNGYTF.